The 3 T cell receptor beta chains below were found in one sample sequenced in a study of T cell responses to AZD1222 COVID-19 vaccine. Data came from immunoSEQ multiplex PCR; TCRdb stores just in-frame clones and leaves some out. Counted here are some 130,000 clones, about 93% occurring once; the ten biggest clones make up 0.9% to 0.95%. This specimen consisted of peripheral blood, obtained on day 0 of AZD1222 vaccination. Receptors were obtained from an adult in good health.

The chain joins TRBV5-8 to TRBJ2-2, with D perhaps matching TRBD1 (6 bases). V was trimmed by 4 bases and J by 4 bases, leaving 8 bases between them. Germline lookup yields CDR1 SGHTS and CDR2 YDEGEE. This CDR3 comprises 13 residues. The CDR3 nucleotides are TGTGCCAGCAGCATCAGGGGCACCGGGGAGCTGTTTTTT. It translates to CASSIRGTGELFF.

This chain joins TRBV29-1 and TRBJ1-4; D is unresolved. V lost 7 bases and J 4 bases, leaving 13 bases between the germline ends. Germline lookup yields CDR1 SQVTM and CDR2 ANQGSEA. The CDR3 runs 13 residues. For the CDR3, the DNA is TGCAGCGCCGTCGGACGGCTTAATGAAAAACTGTTTTTT. It translates to CSAVGRLNEKLFF. Full variable domain (rest looked up from reference TRBV29-1 and TRBJ1-4): SAVISQKPSRDICQRGTSLTIQCQVDSQVTMMFWYRQQPGQSLTLIATANQGSEATYESGFVIDKFPISRPNLTFSTLTVSNMSPEDSSIYLCSAVGRLNEKLFFGSGTQLSVL.

The chain carries TRBV6-5 and TRBJ1-1, with D unclear. The CDR3 consists of 14 residues. With 6 bases removed from V and 7 bases from J, the gap between germline ends came to 18 bases. Germline CDR1 reads MNHEY; CDR2 reads SVGAGI. Written as DNA, the CDR3 is TGTGCCAGCAGCCATGACGGAGAACAAGGTGAAGCTTTCTTT. It is translated as CASSHDGEQGEAFF.